The table lists the clone carrying this T cell receptor beta chain with many counts. The CDR3 sequence is 15 residues long. Germline assignment: CDR1 SGHRS and CDR2 YFSETQ. The ends lost 2 bases at V and 10 bases at J; junction bases unmatched: 14. TCRdb reprocessed the 5' RACE reads with MiXCR, giving one entry per CDR3 protein. In the table there are 180,000 or so distinct CDR3 sequences, 11% of which are singletons. These data are taken from a study of CD8 T cells in ankylosing spondylitis. The genes are TRBV5-1 and TRBJ1-2; the match to TRBD1 covers 7 bases. The material sequenced was blood, either unsorted or a sorted T cell fraction (not recorded which). This sequence was found in a male donor with ankylosing spondylitis or in good health (not recorded which). The CDR3 loop is CASSFAGGTVDFYTF. The CDR3 DNA is TGCGCCAGCAGCTTCGCTGGCGGGACAGTGGATTTCTACACCTTC.